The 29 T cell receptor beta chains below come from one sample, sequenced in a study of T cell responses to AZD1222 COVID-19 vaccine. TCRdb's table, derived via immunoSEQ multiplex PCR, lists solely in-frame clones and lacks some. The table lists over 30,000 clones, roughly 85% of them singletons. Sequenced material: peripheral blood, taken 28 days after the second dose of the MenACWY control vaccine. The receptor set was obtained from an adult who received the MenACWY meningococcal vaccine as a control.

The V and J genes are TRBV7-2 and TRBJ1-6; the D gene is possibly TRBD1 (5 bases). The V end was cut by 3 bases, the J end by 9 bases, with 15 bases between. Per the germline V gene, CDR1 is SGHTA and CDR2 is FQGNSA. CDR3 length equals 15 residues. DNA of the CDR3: TGTGCCAGCAGCTTCGGGACTTACGGGGGTTCACCCCTCCACTTT. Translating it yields CASSFGTYGGSPLHF.

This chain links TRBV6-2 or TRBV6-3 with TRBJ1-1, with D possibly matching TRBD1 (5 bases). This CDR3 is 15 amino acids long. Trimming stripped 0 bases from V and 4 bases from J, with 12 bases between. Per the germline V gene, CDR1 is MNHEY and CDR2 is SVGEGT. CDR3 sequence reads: CASSYSGRATTEAFF. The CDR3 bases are TGTGCCAGCAGTTACTCTGGCAGGGCGACCACTGAAGCTTTCTTT.

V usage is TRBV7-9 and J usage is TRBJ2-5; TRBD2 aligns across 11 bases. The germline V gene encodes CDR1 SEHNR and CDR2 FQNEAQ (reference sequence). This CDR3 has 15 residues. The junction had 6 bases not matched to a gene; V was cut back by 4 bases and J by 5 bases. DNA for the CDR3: TGTGCCAGCAGCTCCACTAGCGGGAGACGGGAGACCCAGTACTTC. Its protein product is CASSSTSGRRETQYF.

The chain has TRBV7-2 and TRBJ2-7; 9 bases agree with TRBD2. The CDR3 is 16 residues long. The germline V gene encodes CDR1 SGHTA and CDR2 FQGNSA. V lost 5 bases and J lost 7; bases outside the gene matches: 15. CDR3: CASSRLRAGGPGEQYF. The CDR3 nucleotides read TGTGCCAGCAGCCGCCTTAGGGCGGGAGGGCCGGGGGAGCAGTACTTC.

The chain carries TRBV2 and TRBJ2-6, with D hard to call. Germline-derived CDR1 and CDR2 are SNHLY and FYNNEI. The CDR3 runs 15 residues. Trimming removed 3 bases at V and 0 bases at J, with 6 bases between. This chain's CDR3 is CASSDWNSGANVLTF. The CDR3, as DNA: TGTGCCAGCAGTGACTGGAACTCTGGGGCCAACGTCCTGACTTTC.

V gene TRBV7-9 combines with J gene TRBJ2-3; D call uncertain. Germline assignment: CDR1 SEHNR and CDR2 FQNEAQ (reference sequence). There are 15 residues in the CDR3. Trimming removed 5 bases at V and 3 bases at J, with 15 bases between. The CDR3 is CASSVVLQRTDTQYF. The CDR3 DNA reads TGTGCCAGCAGCGTGGTTTTGCAGCGTACAGATACGCAGTATTTT.

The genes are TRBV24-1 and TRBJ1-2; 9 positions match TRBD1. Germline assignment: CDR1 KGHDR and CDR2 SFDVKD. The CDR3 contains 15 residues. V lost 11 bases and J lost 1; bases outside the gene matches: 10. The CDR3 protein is CASTGGADLNYGYTF. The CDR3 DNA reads TGTGCCAGCACAGGGGGCGCGGACCTTAACTATGGCTACACCTTC.

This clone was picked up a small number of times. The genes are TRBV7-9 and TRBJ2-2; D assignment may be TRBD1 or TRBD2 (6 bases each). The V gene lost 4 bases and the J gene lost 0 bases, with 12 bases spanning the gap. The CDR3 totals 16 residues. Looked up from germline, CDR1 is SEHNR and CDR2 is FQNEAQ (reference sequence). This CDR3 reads CASSSRGLANTGELFF. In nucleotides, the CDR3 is TGTGCCAGCAGCTCCAGGGGACTCGCGAACACCGGGGAGCTGTTTTTT.

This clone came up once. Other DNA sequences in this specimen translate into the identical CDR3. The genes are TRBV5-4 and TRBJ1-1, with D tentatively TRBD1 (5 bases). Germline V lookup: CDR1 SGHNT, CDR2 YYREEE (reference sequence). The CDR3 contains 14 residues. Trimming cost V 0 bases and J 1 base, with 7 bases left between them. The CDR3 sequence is CASSLARGNTEAFF. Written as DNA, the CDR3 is TGTGCCAGCAGCTTGGCTAGGGGGAACACTGAAGCTTTCTTT.

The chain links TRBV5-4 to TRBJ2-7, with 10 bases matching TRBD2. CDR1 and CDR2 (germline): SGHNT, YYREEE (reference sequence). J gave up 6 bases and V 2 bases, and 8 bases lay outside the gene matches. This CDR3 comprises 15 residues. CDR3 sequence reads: CASSFPASGRGEQYF. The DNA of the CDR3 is TGTGCCAGCAGCTTCCCCGCTAGCGGGAGAGGCGAGCAGTACTTC. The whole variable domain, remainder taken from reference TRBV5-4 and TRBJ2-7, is ETGVTQSPTHLIKTRGQQVTLRCSSQSGHNTVSWYQQALGQGPQFIFQYYREEENGRGNFPPRFSGLQFPNYSSELNVNALELDDSALYLCASSFPASGRGEQYFGPGTRLTVT.

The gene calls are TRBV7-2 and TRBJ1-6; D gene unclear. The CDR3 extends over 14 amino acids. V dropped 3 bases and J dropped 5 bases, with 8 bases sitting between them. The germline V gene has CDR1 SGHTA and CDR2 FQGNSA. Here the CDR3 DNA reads TGTGCCAGCAGCTTGGGGTATAATAATTCACCCCTCCACTTT. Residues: CASSLGYNNSPLHF.

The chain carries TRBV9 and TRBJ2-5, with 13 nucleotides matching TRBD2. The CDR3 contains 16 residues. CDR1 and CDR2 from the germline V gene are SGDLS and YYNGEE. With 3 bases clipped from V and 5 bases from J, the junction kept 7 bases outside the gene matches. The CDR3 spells CASSGGLAGVGETQYF. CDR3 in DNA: TGTGCCAGCAGCGGCGGACTAGCGGGAGTGGGGGAGACCCAGTACTTC.

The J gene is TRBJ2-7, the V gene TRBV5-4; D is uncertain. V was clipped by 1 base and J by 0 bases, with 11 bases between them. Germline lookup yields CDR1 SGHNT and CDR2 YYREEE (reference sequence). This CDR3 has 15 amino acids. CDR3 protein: CASSLQTANSYEQYF. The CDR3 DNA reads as TGTGCCAGCAGCTTGCAGACGGCAAACTCCTACGAGCAGTACTTC.

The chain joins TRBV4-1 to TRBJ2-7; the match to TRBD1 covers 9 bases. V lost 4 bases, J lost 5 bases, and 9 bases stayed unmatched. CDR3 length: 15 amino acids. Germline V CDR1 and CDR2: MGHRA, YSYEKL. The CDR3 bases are TGCGCCAGCAGCCGCGGGACAGGGATCGGCGACGAGCAGTACTTC. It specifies CASSRGTGIGDEQYF.

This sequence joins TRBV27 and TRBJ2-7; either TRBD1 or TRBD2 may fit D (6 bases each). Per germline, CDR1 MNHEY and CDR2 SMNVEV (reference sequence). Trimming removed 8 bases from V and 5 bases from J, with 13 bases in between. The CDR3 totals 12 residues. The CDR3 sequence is CASGTGRNEQYF. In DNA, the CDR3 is TGTGCCAGCGGCACAGGGAGGAACGAGCAGTACTTC.

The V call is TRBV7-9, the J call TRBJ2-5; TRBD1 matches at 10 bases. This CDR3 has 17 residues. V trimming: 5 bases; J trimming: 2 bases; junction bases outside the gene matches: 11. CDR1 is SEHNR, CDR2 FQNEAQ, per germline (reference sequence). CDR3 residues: CASSPRQTGGRQETQYF. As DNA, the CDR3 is TGTGCCAGCAGCCCGAGACAGACAGGGGGCCGACAAGAGACCCAGTACTTC.

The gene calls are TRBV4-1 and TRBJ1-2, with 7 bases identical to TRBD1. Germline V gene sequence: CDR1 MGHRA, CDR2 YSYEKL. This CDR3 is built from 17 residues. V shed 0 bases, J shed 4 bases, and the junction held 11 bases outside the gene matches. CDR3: CASSQEGRTGASYGYTF. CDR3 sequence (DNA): TGCGCCAGCAGCCAAGAAGGACGAACAGGGGCTAGCTATGGCTACACCTTC.

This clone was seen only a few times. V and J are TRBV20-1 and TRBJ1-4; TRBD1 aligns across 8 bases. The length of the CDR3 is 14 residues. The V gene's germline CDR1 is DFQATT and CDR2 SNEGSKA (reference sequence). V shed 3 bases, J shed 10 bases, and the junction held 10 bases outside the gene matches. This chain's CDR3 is CSASKDRARGKLFF. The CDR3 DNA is TGCAGTGCTAGTAAGGACAGGGCTAGGGGAAAACTGTTTTTT.

DNA of the CDR3: TGTGCCAGCAGCCCCGGACTAGCGGGATTATACGAGCAGTACTTC. Translation: CASSPGLAGLYEQYF. The chain uses TRBV7-3 and TRBJ2-7, with 12 bases lining up with TRBD2. The CDR3 is 15 residues long. In germline, CDR1 is SGHTA, CDR2 FQGTGA. V shed 5 bases, J shed 4 bases, and the junction held 6 bases outside the gene matches.

CDR3 in amino acids: CASSYSRTGGSYGYTF. As DNA, the CDR3 is TGTGCCAGCAGTTACTCGAGGACAGGGGGTAGCTATGGCTACACCTTC. The chain has TRBV6-5 and TRBJ1-2, with TRBD1 identical over 10 bases. V lost 0 bases and J lost 4; bases outside the gene matches: 5. CDR1 and CDR2 from the germline V gene are MNHEY and SVGAGI. There are 16 residues in the CDR3.

CDR3 sequence reads: CASSRDSHTYEQYF. The CDR3 nucleotides are TGTGCCAGCAGTCGGGACAGCCACACCTACGAGCAGTACTTC. V gene TRBV6-5 combines with J gene TRBJ2-7, with TRBD1 identical over 7 bases. Germline loops: CDR1 MNHEY, CDR2 SVGAGI. CDR3 length equals 14 residues. The V segment lost 5 bases and the J segment 2 bases; nucleotides outside the gene matches: 6.

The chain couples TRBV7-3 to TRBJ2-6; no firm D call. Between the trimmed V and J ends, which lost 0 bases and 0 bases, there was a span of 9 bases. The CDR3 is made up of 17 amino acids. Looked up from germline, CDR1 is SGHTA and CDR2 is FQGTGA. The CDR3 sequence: CASSLTTTLSGANVLTF. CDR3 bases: TGTGCCAGCAGCTTAACAACCACCCTCTCTGGGGCCAACGTCCTGACTTTC.

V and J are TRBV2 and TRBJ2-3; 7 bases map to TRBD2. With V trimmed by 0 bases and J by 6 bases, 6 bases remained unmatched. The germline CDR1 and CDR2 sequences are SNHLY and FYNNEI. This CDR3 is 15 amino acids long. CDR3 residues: CASSEALAGRDTQYF. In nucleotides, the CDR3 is TGTGCCAGCAGTGAAGCGCTAGCCGGGAGGGATACGCAGTATTTT.

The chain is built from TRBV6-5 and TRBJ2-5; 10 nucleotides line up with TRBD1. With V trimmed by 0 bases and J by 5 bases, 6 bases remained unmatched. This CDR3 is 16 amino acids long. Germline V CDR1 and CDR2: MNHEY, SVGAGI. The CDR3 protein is CASSYSPTGGRETQYF. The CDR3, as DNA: TGTGCCAGCAGTTACTCCCCGACAGGGGGCAGGGAGACCCAGTACTTC.

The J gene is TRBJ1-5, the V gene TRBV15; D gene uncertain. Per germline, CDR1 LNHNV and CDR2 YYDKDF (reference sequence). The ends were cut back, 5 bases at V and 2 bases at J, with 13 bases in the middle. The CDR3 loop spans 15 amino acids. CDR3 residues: CATSRGSGRNQPQHF. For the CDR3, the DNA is TGTGCCACCAGCCGAGGCTCGGGTCGCAATCAGCCCCAGCATTTT.

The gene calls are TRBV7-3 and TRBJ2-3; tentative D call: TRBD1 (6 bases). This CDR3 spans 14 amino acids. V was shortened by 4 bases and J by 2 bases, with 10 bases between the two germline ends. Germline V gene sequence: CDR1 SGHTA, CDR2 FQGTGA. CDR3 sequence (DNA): TGTGCCAGCAGCTCGGGACAACACACAGATACGCAGTATTTT. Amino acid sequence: CASSSGQHTDTQYF.

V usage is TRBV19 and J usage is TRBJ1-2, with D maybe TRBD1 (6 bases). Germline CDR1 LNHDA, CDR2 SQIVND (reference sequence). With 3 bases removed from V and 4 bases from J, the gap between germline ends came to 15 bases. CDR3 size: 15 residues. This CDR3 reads CASSIAQGFGYGYTF. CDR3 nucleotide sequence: TGTGCCAGTAGTATCGCACAGGGATTCGGCTATGGCTACACCTTC.

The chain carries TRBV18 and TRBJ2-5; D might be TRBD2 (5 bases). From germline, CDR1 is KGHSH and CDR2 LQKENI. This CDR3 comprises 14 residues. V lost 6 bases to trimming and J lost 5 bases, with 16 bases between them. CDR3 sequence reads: CASSLARSGETQYF. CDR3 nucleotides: TGTGCCAGCTCCCTCGCCAGATCGGGGGAGACCCAGTACTTC.

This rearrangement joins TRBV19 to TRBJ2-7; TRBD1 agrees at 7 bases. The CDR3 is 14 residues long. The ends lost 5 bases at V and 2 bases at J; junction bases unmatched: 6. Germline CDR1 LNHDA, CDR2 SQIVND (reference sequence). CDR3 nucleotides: TGTGCCAGTAGTCTAGGGGGCCTCACCTACGAGCAGTACTTC. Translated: CASSLGGLTYEQYF.